The 3 T cell receptor beta chains given below trace back to one sample, sequenced in a study of regulatory T cells in long-lasting Graves disease. Stated time point: newly diagnosed GD, antithyroid drugs for less than 3 months. PBMCs provided the RNA from which the TCR library was made. For TCR beta, libraries came from iRepertoire HTBI primers and Arm-PCR of CDR3 regions. Via MiXCR, TCRdb re-called the multiplex PCR reads, giving one row per CDR3 protein. The sample carries 550,000 to 700,000 distinct CDR3 sequences, around 15% recorded once. These sequences were also reported in another study, on T cells in Graves' hyperthyroidism and ophthalmopathy.

This specimen consisted of peripheral blood mononuclear cells (PBMCs), obtained at new diagnosis, from a patient treated with antithyroid drugs. The source is a man between 18 and 35 years old with Graves disease.

V is TRBV5-1 and J is TRBJ2-7; TRBD2 matches at 9 bases. With 1 base clipped from V and 6 bases from J, the junction kept 8 bases outside the gene matches. CDR3 length: 15 amino acids. Germline CDR1 reads SGHRS; CDR2 reads YFSETQ. The CDR3 region has the DNA TGCGCCAGCAGCTTGCTTTCGCGGGAGGGGGCCGAGCAGTACTTC. Its translation: CASSLLSREGAEQYF.

The table lists this clonotype with many counts. V and J are TRBV2 and TRBJ1-5, with TRBD1 matching 9 bases. The V gene's germline CDR1 is SNHLY and CDR2 FYNNEI. J was trimmed by 7 bases and V by 8 bases; bases with no gene match: 18. The CDR3 is 17 residues long. The CDR3 region has the DNA TGTGCCAGCCGGGGCATTAAGTTACAGGGGGCGCGACAGCCCCAGCATTTT. Its translation is CASRGIKLQGARQPQHF.

The V call is TRBV6-1, the J call TRBJ1-4, with D perhaps matching TRBD1 (6 bases). This CDR3 is built from 14 residues. The V gene lost 6 bases and the J gene lost 10 bases, with 18 bases spanning the gap. Germline CDR1 MNHNS, CDR2 SASEGT. DNA of the CDR3: TGTGCCAGCAGCAGACGGGCAGGGGTTGGAAAACTGTTTTTT. The encoded protein is CASSRRAGVGKLFF.